This is a list of T cell receptor beta chains from one sample in a study of blood T cells in healthy people across ages. TCRdb re-called the 5' RACE reads through MiXCR, storing one row per CDR3 protein. The data hold about 1.6 million distinct CDR3 sequences, with around 36% observed a single time. Source material: blood. The receptors were sampled from a woman in her thirties in good health. Each CDR3 is given with its conserved first and last residue. D genes are given only for firm matches. Clone size is stated in some rows and not others, as once, few, many or a class when expanded.

clone size: .; J gene: TRBJ2-3; D gene: TRBD2; V gene: TRBV9; CDR3 DNA: TGTGCCAGCAGCGTTCACCATGGACTAGCGGGGGAGGATACGCAGTATTTT; CDR3 protein: CASSVHHGLAGEDTQYF
clone size: few; J gene: TRBJ1-5; D gene: .; V gene: TRBV4-1; CDR3 DNA: TGCGCCAGCAGCCTGTTATATAGCAATCAGCCCCAGCATTTT; CDR3 protein: CASSLLYSNQPQHF
clone size: few; J gene: TRBJ1-2; D gene: .; V gene: TRBV29-1; CDR3 DNA: TGCAGCGTTTGGGATTATGGCTACACCTTC; CDR3 protein: CSVWDYGYTF
clone size: few; J gene: TRBJ2-7; D gene: .; V gene: TRBV5-1; CDR3 DNA: TGCGCCAGCAGGAAGGATCACTACGAGCAGTACTTC; CDR3 protein: CASRKDHYEQYF
clone size: .; J gene: TRBJ2-7; D gene: .; V gene: TRBV11-2; CDR3 DNA: TGTGCCAGCAGCCCCGGGATTGCGGGGTACTACGAGCAGTACTTC; CDR3 protein: CASSPGIAGYYEQYF
clone size: few; J gene: TRBJ1-2; D gene: TRBD1; V gene: TRBV7-9; CDR3 DNA: TGTGCCAGCAGCTGGGGACAGGGTACCGATCGTGGCTACACCTTC; CDR3 protein: CASSWGQGTDRGYTF
clone size: few; J gene: TRBJ1-2; D gene: .; V gene: TRBV20-1; CDR3 DNA: TGCAGTGCTAGAAAAGTGGTAGGGGTCGATGGCTACACCTTC; CDR3 protein: CSARKVVGVDGYTF
clone size: .; J gene: TRBJ2-3; D gene: .; V gene: TRBV20-1; CDR3 DNA: TGCAGTGCTAGAGACCCGACAGTAGCAATAGATACGCAGTATTTT; CDR3 protein: CSARDPTVAIDTQYF
clone size: many; J gene: TRBJ2-5; D gene: TRBD1; V gene: TRBV12-3/TRBV12-4; CDR3 DNA: TGTGCCAGCAGTCCGGACAGGGACGAAGAGACCCAGTACTTC; CDR3 protein: CASSPDRDEETQYF
clone size: few; J gene: TRBJ1-4; D gene: .; V gene: TRBV4-1; CDR3 DNA: TGCGCCAGCAGCCCCCAACTCGGGGGGTTTGGTGAAAAACTGTTTTTT; CDR3 protein: CASSPQLGGFGEKLFF
clone size: .; J gene: TRBJ2-1; D gene: TRBD2; V gene: TRBV4-1; CDR3 DNA: TGCGCCAGCAGCCACCCCGGGACTAACCGATACAATGAGCAGTTCTTC; CDR3 protein: CASSHPGTNRYNEQFF
clone size: few; J gene: TRBJ1-2; D gene: .; V gene: TRBV3-1; CDR3 DNA: TGTGCCAGCAGCCAACAGCGCAGGGGCGGTAACTATGGCTACACCTTC; CDR3 protein: CASSQQRRGGNYGYTF
clone size: many; J gene: TRBJ1-1; D gene: .; V gene: TRBV13; CDR3 DNA: TGTGCCAGTGAAGTCAGGGAGAAAGGGCAAGCTTTCTTT; CDR3 protein: CASEVREKGQAFF
clone size: many; J gene: TRBJ2-3; D gene: TRBD2; V gene: TRBV15; CDR3 DNA: TGTGCCACCAGCAGAGCCGGGACTAGCGGGAGTCAAGGGGGTACGCAGTATTTT; CDR3 protein: CATSRAGTSGSQGGTQYF
clone size: .; J gene: TRBJ1-1; D gene: TRBD1; V gene: TRBV11-2; CDR3 DNA: TGTGCCAGCAGCCCGGACGGACAGGGAACCCCCACATCTGAAGCTTTCTTT; CDR3 protein: CASSPDGQGTPTSEAFF
clone size: many; J gene: TRBJ2-5; D gene: TRBD2; V gene: TRBV20-1; CDR3 DNA: TGCAGTGCTGTAGCGGGGTCACAAGAGACCCAGTACTTC; CDR3 protein: CSAVAGSQETQYF
clone size: many; J gene: TRBJ2-7; D gene: TRBD2; V gene: TRBV11-2; CDR3 DNA: TGTGCCAGCAGCTTCAGGACTAGCGGCCTTTACGAGCAGTACTTC; CDR3 protein: CASSFRTSGLYEQYF
clone size: .; J gene: TRBJ2-3; D gene: TRBD2; V gene: TRBV7-2; CDR3 DNA: TGTGCCAGCAGCCGTAGACTAGCGGTGAGCACAGATACGCAGTATTTT; CDR3 protein: CASSRRLAVSTDTQYF
clone size: .; J gene: TRBJ2-2; D gene: TRBD2; V gene: TRBV12-3/TRBV12-4; CDR3 DNA: TGTGCCAGCAGTTTATGGCTAGCGGGCCCTCGAGGGACCGGGGAGCTGTTTTTT; CDR3 protein: CASSLWLAGPRGTGELFF
clone size: .; J gene: TRBJ2-5; D gene: .; V gene: TRBV20-1; CDR3 DNA: TGCAGTGCTAGAGATCTCGAAACTTACCAAAAGACCCAGTACTTC; CDR3 protein: CSARDLETYQKTQYF
clone size: .; J gene: TRBJ1-2; D gene: .; V gene: TRBV6-5; CDR3 DNA: TGTGCCAGCAACAACCGGGGGAACGGTGGTGGCTACACCTTC; CDR3 protein: CASNNRGNGGGYTF
clone size: .; J gene: TRBJ2-7; D gene: .; V gene: TRBV15; CDR3 DNA: TGTGCCGCCAGCAGAGATTTGGACAAGACCTACGAGCAGTACTTC; CDR3 protein: CAASRDLDKTYEQYF
clone size: .; J gene: TRBJ2-5; D gene: TRBD1; V gene: TRBV28; CDR3 DNA: TGTGCCAGCAGTCCCCGGACAGGGCCTCGTGAGCAGTACTTC; CDR3 protein: CASSPRTGPREQYF
clone size: many; J gene: TRBJ2-7; D gene: TRBD2; V gene: TRBV3-1; CDR3 DNA: TGTGCCGCCTCCAGCGCGGGGGTAGCCTACGAGCAGTACTTC; CDR3 protein: CAASSAGVAYEQYF
clone size: once; J gene: TRBJ2-7; D gene: TRBD2; V gene: TRBV30; CDR3 DNA: TGTGCCTGGACCCCAGCGGGATATTCCTACGAGCAGTACTTC; CDR3 protein: CAWTPAGYSYEQYF
clone size: .; J gene: TRBJ2-1; D gene: .; V gene: TRBV9; CDR3 DNA: TGTGCCAGCAGCGGTGCGGACTCCATCAATGAGCAGTTCTTC; CDR3 protein: CASSGADSINEQFF
clone size: .; J gene: TRBJ2-1; D gene: .; V gene: TRBV20-1; CDR3 DNA: TGCAGTGCTAGGCCCCCTACTAGCTTCAACGTCGATGAGCAGTTCTTC; CDR3 protein: CSARPPTSFNVDEQFF
clone size: few; J gene: TRBJ2-6; D gene: .; V gene: TRBV14; CDR3 DNA: TGTGCCACCACCAAAAACTCTGGGGCCAACGTCCTGACTTTC; CDR3 protein: CATTKNSGANVLTF